The 2 T cell receptor beta chains listed next were all sequenced from one sample in a study of cytomegalovirus exposure and HLA in healthy donors. Clones were read by immunoSEQ multiplex PCR, and TCRdb kept only the in-frame ones, dropping some. This table has roughly 150,000 clones, roughly 90% appearing once. Sequenced input: PBMCs. The receptors come from a woman between 18 and 29 years old in good health and CMV-seropositive.

The chain has TRBV2 and TRBJ2-5, with 9 bases fitting TRBD2. This CDR3 has 14 residues. Germline V gene lookup returns CDR1 SNHLY and CDR2 FYNNEI. V lost 10 bases to trimming and J lost 0 bases; unmatched junction nucleotides: 6. The CDR3 nucleotides are TGTGCCACTTCGACTAGCGGACACCAAGAGACCCAGTACTTC. It codes for CATSTSGHQETQYF.

The V call is TRBV5-5, the J call TRBJ1-2; 11 bases are a match to TRBD1. The CDR3 consists of 16 residues. V shed 3 bases, J shed 7 bases, and the junction held 11 bases outside the gene matches. Germline assignment: CDR1 SGHKS and CDR2 YYEKEE (reference sequence). CDR3 sequence reads: CASSWNHGQGAGGYTF. The CDR3 region has the DNA TGTGCCAGCAGCTGGAACCATGGACAGGGGGCTGGTGGCTACACCTTC.